Following are 5 T cell receptor beta chains from one sample sequenced in a study of T cell repertoires in cytomegalovirus infection. TCRdb re-called the reads through MiXCR, storing one row per CDR3 protein. The data show roughly 280,000 distinct CDR3 sequences, roughly 13% seen once. Source material: PBMCs. Receptors originate from a human donor in good health (CMV status not recorded). Some clones in this sample may be carry-over from other donors' samples.

The chain uses TRBV25-1 and TRBJ1-1; TRBD1 is a possible D gene (5 bases). The V gene's germline CDR1 is MGHDK and CDR2 SYGVNS. There are 14 residues in the CDR3. V lost 0 bases, J lost 5 bases, and 10 bases lay in between. The DNA of the CDR3 is TGTGCCAGCAGTGAATACCGGGACCGGACTGAAGCTTTCTTT. This codes for CASSEYRDRTEAFF. Full variable domain (remainder filled in from reference TRBV25-1 and TRBJ1-1): EADIYQTPRYLVIGTGKKITLECSQTMGHDKMYWYQQDPGMELHLIHYSYGVNSTEKGDLSSESTVSRIRTEHFPLTLESARPSHTSQYLCASSEYRDRTEAFFGQGTRLTVV.

This chain joins TRBV4-1 and TRBJ1-5; the D is unclear. The CDR3 is 15 residues long. With 1 base removed from V and 3 bases from J, the gap between germline ends came to 10 bases. Germline CDR1 is MGHRA and CDR2 is YSYEKL. CDR3 residues: CASSQGPGTNQPQHF. The CDR3 DNA is TGCGCCAGCAGCCAAGGCCCGGGCACCAATCAGCCCCAGCATTTT.

This clonotype was seen many times. The V and J genes are TRBV7-9 and TRBJ1-1, with D unresolved. CDR1 and CDR2 (germline): SEHNR, FQNEAQ (reference sequence). This CDR3 region has 13 residues. V gave up 4 bases and J gave up 0 bases, with 6 bases separating them. CDR3 sequence: CASSSPLNTEAFF. The CDR3 DNA reads TGTGCCAGCAGCTCCCCCCTGAACACTGAAGCTTTCTTT.

The chain joins TRBV20-1 to TRBJ1-1; TRBD1 aligns across 7 bases. This CDR3 spans 15 amino acids. V lost 3 bases, J lost 2 bases, and 9 bases stayed unmatched. The germline gives CDR1 DFQATT, CDR2 SNEGSKA (reference sequence). The CDR3 DNA follows: TGCAGTGCTAGGGACTTGGGACAGCCCAACACTGAAGCTTTCTTT. Residues: CSARDLGQPNTEAFF.

This clonotype was recorded at least ten times. The chain couples TRBV7-8 to TRBJ2-7; TRBD1 might be the D (6 bases). There are 14 residues in the CDR3. The germline gives CDR1 SGHVS, CDR2 FQNEAQ. The ends were cut back, 6 bases at V and 3 bases at J, with 15 bases in the middle. The chain's CDR3 is CASSLLGTLYEQYF. CDR3 in DNA: TGTGCCAGCAGTTTGTTAGGGACACTCTACGAGCAGTACTTC.